This record looks at one TCR beta chain sequence and its context. RNA totalling roughly 0.45 to 1 ug underwent reverse transcription with random hexamers. Multiplex immunoSEQ PCR targeted 54 Vbeta and 13 Jbeta TCR beta segments. One entry per CDR3 protein results from TCRdb running MiXCR on the immunoSEQ multiplex PCR reads. Here the sample spans about 160,000 distinct CDR3 sequences, approximately 93% being singletons. This record belongs to a study of CD8 T cells in Susac syndrome. The CD8+ and CD4+ T cells were negatively isolated, with the TEMRA cells enriched by FACS. Trimming shortened V by 6 bases and J by 0 bases, and 9 bases separated the two germline ends. CDR3 length: 13 amino acids. CDR1 SNHLY and CDR2 FYNNEI come from the germline V gene.

The clonotype was recovered from a human donor with multiple sclerosis. Sequenced material: CD4+ T cells from PBMCs. J is TRBJ2-7 and V is TRBV2; D unresolved. The CDR3 reads CASRGFISYEQYF. In DNA form, the CDR3 reads TGTGCCAGCAGAGGATTTATCTCCTACGAGCAGTACTTC.